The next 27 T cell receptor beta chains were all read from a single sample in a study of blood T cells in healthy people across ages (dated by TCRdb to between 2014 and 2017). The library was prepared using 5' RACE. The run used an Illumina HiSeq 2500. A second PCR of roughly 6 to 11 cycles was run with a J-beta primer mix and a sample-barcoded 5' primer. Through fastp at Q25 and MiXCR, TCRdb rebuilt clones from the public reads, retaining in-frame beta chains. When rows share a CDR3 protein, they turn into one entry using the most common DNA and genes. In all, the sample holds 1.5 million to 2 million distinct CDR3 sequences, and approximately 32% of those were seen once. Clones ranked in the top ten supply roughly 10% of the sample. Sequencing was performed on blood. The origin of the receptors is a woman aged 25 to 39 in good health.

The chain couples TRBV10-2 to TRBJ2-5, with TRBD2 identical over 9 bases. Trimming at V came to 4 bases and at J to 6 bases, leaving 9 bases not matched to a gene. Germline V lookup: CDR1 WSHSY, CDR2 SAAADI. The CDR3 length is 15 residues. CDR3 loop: CASSALAGTEKTQYF. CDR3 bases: TGCGCCAGCAGTGCCCTAGCGGGGACCGAAAAGACCCAGTACTTC.

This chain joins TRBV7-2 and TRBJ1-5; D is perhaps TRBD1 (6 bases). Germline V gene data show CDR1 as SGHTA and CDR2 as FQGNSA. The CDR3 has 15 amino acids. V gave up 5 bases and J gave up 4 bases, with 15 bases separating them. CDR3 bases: TGTGCCAGCAGCCGCCCGGGGGGCAGGAATCAGCCCCAGCATTTT. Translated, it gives CASSRPGGRNQPQHF.

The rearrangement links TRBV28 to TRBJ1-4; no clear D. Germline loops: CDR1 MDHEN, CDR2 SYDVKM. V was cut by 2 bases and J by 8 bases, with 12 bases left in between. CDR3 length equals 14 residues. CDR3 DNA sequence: TGTGCCAGCAGTTTAAGGTGGCTTCGGGAAAAACTGTTTTTT. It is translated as CASSLRWLREKLFF.

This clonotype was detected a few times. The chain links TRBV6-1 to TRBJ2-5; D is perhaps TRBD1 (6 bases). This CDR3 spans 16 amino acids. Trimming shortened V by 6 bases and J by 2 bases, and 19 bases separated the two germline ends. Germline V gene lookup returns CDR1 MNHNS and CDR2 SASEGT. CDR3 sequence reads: CASRASGHRLQETQYF. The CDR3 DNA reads TGTGCCAGCAGAGCGTCGGGACACCGATTACAAGAGACCCAGTACTTC.

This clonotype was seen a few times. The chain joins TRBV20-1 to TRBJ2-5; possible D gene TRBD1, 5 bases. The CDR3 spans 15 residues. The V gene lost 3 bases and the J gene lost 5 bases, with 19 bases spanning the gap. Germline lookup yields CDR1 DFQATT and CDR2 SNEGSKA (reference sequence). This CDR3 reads CSASQLGELAETQYF. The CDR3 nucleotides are TGCAGTGCTAGTCAATTAGGGGAACTTGCGGAGACCCAGTACTTC.

CDR3 DNA sequence: TGTGCCAGTAGCCACATGTGGCAGGGGGACCAGCCCCAGCATTTT. It encodes CASSHMWQGDQPQHF. The chain recombines TRBV19 with TRBJ1-5, with TRBD1 matching 7 bases. The junction had 12 bases not matched to a gene; V was cut back by 6 bases and J by 7 bases. In germline, CDR1 is LNHDA, CDR2 SQIVND (reference sequence). The CDR3 sequence is 15 residues long. The variable domain in full, completed from reference TRBV19 and TRBJ1-5, reads DGGITQSPKYLFRKEGQNVTLSCEQNLNHDAMYWYRQDPGQGLRLIYYSQIVNDFQKGDIAEGYSVSREKKESFPLTVTSAQKNPTAFYLCASSHMWQGDQPQHFGDGTRLSIL.

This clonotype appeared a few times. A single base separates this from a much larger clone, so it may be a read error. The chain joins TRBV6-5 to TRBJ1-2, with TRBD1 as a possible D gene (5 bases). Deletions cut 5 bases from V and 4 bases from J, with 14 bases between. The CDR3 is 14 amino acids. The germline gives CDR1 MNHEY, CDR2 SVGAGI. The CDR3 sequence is CASSPLGGCYGYTF. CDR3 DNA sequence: TGTGCCAGCAGTCCACTCGGGGGGTGCTATGGCTACACCTTC.

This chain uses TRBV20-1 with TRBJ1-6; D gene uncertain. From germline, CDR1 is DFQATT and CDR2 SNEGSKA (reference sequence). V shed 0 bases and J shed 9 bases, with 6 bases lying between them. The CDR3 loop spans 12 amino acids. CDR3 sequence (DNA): TGCAGTGCTAGAGATCCACCTTCACCCCTCCACTTT. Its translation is CSARDPPSPLHF.

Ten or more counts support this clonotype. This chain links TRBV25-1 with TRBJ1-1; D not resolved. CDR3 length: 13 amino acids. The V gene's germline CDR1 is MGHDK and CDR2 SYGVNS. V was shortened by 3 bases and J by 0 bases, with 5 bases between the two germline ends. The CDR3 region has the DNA TGTGCCAGCAGTGATGGATTGAACACTGAAGCTTTCTTT. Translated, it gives CASSDGLNTEAFF.

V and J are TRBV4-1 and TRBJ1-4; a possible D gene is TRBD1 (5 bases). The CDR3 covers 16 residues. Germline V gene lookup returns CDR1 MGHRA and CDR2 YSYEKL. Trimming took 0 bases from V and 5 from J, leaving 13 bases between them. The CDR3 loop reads CASSQEWGKGNEKLFF. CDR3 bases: TGCGCCAGCAGCCAAGAGTGGGGGAAGGGGAATGAAAAACTGTTTTTT.

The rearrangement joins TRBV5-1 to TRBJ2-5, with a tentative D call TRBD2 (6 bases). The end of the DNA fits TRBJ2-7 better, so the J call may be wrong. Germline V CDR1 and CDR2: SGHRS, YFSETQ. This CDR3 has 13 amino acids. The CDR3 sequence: CASSLESGDEQYF. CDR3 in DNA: TGCGCCAGCAGCTTGGAGTCGGGGGACGAGCAGTACTTC.

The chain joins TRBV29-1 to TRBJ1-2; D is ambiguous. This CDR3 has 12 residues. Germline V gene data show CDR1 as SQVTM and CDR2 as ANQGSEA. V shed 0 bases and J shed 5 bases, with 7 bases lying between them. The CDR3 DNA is TGCAGCGTTGAAGAGCCGGGATATGGCTACACCTTC. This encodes CSVEEPGYGYTF.

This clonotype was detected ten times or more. The CDR3 sequence: CSLGNPAKNIQYF. The CDR3 region has the DNA TGCAGTCTAGGTAACCCGGCCAAAAACATTCAGTACTTC. The rearrangement joins TRBV29-1 to TRBJ2-4; D is undetermined. The CDR3 has 13 residues. The germline CDR1 and CDR2 sequences are SQVTM and ANQGSEA.

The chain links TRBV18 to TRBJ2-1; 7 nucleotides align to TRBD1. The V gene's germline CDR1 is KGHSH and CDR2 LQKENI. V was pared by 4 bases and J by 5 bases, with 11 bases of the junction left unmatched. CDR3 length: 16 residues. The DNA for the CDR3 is TGTGCCAGCTCACGGGTCAAGCGACAGGGCAACAATGAGCAGTTCTTC. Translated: CASSRVKRQGNNEQFF. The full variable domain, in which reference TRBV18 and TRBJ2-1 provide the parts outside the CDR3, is NAGVMQNPRHLVRRRGQEARLRCSPMKGHSHVYWYRQLPEEGLKFMVYLQKENIIDESGMPKERFSAEFPKEGPSILRIQQVVRGDSAAYFCASSRVKRQGNNEQFFGPGTRLTVL.

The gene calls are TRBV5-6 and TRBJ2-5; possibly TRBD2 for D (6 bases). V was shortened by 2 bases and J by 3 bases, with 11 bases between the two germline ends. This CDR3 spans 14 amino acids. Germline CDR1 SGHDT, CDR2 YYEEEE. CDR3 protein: CASSFLTREETQYF. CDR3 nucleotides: TGTGCCAGCAGCTTTTTGACTAGAGAAGAGACCCAGTACTTC.

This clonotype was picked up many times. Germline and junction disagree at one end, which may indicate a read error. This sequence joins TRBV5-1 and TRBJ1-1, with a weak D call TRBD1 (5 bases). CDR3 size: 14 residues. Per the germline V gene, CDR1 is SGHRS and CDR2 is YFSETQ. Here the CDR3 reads CASSPGLLNTEAFF. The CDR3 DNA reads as TGTGCCAGCAGCCCGGGACTCCTGAACACTGAAGCTTTCTTT.

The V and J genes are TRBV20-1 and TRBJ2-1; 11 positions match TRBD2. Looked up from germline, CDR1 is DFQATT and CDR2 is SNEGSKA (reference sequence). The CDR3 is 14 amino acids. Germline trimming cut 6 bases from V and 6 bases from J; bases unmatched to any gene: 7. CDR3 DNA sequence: TGCAGTGCAAGTATAGCGGGAGGGCGCAATGAGCAGTTCTTC. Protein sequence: CSASIAGGRNEQFF.

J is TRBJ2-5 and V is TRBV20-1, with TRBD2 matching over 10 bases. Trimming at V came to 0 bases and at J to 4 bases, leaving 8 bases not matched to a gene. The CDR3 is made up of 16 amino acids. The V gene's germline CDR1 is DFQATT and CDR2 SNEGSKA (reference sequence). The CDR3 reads CSARDESGRAGETQYF. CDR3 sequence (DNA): TGCAGTGCTAGAGATGAGAGCGGGAGGGCCGGAGAGACCCAGTACTTC.

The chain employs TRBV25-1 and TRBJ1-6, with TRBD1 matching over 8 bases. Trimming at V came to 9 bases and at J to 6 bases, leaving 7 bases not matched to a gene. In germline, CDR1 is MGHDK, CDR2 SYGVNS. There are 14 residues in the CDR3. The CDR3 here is CASKGTGGNSPLHF. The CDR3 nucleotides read TGTGCCAGTAAAGGGACAGGTGGTAATTCACCCCTCCACTTT.

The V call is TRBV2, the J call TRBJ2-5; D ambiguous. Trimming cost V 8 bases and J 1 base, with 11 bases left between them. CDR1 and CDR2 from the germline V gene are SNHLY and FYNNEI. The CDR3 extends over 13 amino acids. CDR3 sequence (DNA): TGTGCCAGCCTTGGGGTTATCCAAGAGACCCAGTACTTC. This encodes CASLGVIQETQYF.

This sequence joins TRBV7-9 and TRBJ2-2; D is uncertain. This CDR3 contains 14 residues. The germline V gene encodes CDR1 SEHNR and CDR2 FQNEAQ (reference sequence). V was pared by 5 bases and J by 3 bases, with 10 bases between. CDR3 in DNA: TGTGCCAGCAGCGGTCTAGAATACACCGGGGAGCTGTTTTTT. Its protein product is CASSGLEYTGELFF.

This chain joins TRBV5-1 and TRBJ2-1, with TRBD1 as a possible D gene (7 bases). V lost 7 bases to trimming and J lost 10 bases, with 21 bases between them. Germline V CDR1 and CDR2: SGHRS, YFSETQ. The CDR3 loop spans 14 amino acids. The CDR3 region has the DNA TGCGCCAGCCACTACGACAGGGCGGGGCAGGAGCAGTTCTTC. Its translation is CASHYDRAGQEQFF.

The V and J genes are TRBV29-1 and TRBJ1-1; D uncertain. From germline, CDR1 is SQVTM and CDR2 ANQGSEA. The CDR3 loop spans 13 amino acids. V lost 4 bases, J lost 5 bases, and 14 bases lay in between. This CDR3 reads CSVVAPLMTEAFF. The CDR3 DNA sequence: TGCAGCGTTGTGGCACCCCTTATGACTGAAGCTTTCTTT.

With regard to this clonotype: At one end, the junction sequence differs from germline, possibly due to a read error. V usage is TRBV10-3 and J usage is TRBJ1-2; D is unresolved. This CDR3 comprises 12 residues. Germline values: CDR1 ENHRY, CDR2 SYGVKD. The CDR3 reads CAISESNCGYTF. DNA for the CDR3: TGTGCCATCAGTGAGTCGAACTGTGGCTACACCTTC.

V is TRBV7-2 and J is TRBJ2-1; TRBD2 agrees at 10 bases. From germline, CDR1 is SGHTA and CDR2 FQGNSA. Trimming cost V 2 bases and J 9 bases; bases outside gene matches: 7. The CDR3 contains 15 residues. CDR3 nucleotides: TGTGCCAGCAGCTTAAAAGCGGGGGGGCCTGGTGAGCAGTTCTTC. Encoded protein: CASSLKAGGPGEQFF.

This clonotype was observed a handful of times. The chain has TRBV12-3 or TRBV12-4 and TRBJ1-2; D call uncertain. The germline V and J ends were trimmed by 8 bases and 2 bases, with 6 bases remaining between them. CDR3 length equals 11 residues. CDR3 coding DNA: TGTGCCAGCGCGCACAACTATGGCTACACCTTC. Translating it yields CASAHNYGYTF.

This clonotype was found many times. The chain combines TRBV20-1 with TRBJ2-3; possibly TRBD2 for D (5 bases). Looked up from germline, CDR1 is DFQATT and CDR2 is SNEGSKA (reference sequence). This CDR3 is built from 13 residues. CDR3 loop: CSLSGLDTDTQYF. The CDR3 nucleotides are TGCAGCCTTTCGGGATTAGACACAGATACGCAGTATTTT.